The sequence of this T cell receptor beta chain was determined in a study of CD4+ T cells in melanoma. Findings and caveats of the study: Neoantigen-specific CD4+ T cells in melanoma reportedly had diverse differentiation states. A reported correlation linked neoantigen-specific CD4+ T cells to CD8+, macrophage and B cell function.

CDR1 and CDR2 (germline): MNHNS, SASEGT. The CDR3 totals 17 residues. With V trimmed by 4 bases and J by 10 bases, 17 bases remained unmatched. This clone was detected only a few times. Its antigen is undetermined. Sequenced by immunoSEQ multiplex PCR; TCRdb stores in-frame clones only, minus some. The data show approximately 20,000 clones, around 79% seen once. The clonotype originates from a human donor with melanoma. Material for sequencing was cells from a culture (not recorded whether cultured in vitro). This chain links TRBV6-1 with TRBJ1-1, with 11 bases aligning to TRBD1. CDR3 sequence: CASSASRGLGTGGGAFF. CDR3 bases: TGTGCCAGCAGTGCTTCAAGAGGTCTCGGGACAGGGGGTGGAGCTTTCTTT.